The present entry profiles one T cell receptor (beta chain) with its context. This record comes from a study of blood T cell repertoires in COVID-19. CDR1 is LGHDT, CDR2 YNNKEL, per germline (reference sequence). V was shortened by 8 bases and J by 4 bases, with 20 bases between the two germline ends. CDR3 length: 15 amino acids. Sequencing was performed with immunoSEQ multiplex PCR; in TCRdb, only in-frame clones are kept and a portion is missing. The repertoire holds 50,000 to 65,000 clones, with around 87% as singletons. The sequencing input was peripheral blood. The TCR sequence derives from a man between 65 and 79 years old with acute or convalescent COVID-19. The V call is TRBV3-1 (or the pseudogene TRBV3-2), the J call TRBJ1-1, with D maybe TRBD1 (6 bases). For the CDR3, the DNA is TGTGCCAGCGGACAGTCTTGGGGGATTTCCACTGAAGCTTTCTTT. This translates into CASGQSWGISTEAFF.